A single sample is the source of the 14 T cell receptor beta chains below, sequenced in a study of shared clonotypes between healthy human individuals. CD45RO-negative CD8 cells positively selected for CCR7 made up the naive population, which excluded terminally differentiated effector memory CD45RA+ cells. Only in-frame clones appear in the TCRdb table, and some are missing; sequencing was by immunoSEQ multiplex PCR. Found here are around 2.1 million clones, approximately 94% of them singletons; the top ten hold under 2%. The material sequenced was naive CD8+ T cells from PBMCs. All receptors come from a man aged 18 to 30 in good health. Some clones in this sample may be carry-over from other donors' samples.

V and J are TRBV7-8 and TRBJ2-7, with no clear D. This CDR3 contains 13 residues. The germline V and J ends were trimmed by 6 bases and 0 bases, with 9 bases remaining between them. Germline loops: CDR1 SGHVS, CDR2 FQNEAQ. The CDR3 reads CASSMGLSYEQYF. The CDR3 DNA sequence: TGTGCCAGCAGTATGGGTCTCTCCTACGAGCAGTACTTC. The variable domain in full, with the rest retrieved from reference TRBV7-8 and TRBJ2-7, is GAGVSQSPRYKVAKRGQDVALRCDPISGHVSLFWYQQALGQGPEFLTYFQNEAQLDKSGLPSDRFFAERPEGSVSTLKIQRTQQEDSAVYLCASSMGLSYEQYFGPGTRLTVT.

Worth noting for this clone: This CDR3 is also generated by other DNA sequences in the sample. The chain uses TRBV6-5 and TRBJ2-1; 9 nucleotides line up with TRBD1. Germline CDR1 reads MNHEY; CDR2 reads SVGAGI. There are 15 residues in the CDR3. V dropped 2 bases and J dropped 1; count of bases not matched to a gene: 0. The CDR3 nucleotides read TGTGCCAGCAGTTACGGGACAGGGTCCTACAATGAGCAGTTCTTC. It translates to CASSYGTGSYNEQFF.

CDR3 loop: CASSQVGNLGTSGKSYEQYF. In nucleotides, the CDR3 is TGCGCCAGCAGCCAAGTTGGCAACCTGGGGACTAGCGGGAAGTCCTACGAGCAGTACTTC. This chain links TRBV4-1 with TRBJ2-7; the match to TRBD2 covers 13 bases. Germline V lookup: CDR1 MGHRA, CDR2 YSYEKL. V shed 1 base and J 1 base; nucleotides not matched to a gene: 13. The CDR3 contains 20 residues.

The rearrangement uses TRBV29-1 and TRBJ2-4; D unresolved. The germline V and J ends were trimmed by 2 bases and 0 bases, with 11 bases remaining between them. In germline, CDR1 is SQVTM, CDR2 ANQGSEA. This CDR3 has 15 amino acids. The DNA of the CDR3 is TGCAGCGTTGAATGGGCATCCCTAGCCAAAAACATTCAGTACTTC. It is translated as CSVEWASLAKNIQYF.

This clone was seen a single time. In DNA, the CDR3 is TGTGCCAGCACCGATGGGGGGCTCGGCTATGGCTACACCTTC. Protein product: CASTDGGLGYGYTF. The rearrangement links TRBV7-2 to TRBJ1-2; D may be TRBD1 (6 bases). Trimming left V 7 bases short and J 4 bases short, with 16 bases between. The CDR3 length is 14 residues. Per the germline V gene, CDR1 is SGHTA and CDR2 is FQGNSA. Filled out from reference TRBV7-2 and TRBJ1-2, the complete variable domain reads GAGVSQSPSNKVTEKGKDVELRCDPISGHTALYWYRQSLGQGLEFLIYFQGNSAPDKSGLPSDRFSAERTGGSVSTLTIQRTQQEDSAVYLCASTDGGLGYGYTFGSGTRLTVV.

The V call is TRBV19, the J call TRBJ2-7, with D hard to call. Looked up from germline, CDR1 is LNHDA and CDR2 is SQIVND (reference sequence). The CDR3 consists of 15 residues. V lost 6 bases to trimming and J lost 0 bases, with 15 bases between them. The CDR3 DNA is TGTGCCAGTAGCTATTACCACACTGGCTCCTACGAGCAGTACTTC. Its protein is CASSYYHTGSYEQYF.

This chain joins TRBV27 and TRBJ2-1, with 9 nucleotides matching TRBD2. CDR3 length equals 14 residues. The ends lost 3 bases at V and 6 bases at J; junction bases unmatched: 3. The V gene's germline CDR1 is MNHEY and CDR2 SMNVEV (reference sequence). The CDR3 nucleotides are TGTGCCAGCAGTTTTTTGACTAGCGGCAATGAGCAGTTCTTC. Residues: CASSFLTSGNEQFF.

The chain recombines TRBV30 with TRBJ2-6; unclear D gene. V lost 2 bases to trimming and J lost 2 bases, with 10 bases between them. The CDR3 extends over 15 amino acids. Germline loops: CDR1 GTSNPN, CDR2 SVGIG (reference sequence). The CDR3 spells CAWSFGETGANVLTF. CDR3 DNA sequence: TGTGCCTGGAGTTTCGGAGAGACTGGGGCCAACGTCCTGACTTTC.

The CDR3 bases are TGTGCCAGTAGTATGTGGATCAGGGGAGTAGTAAACACTGAAGCTTTCTTT. This encodes CASSMWIRGVVNTEAFF. V is TRBV19 and J is TRBJ1-1, with D possibly TRBD1 on 6 matching bases. The CDR3 is 17 residues long. V was cut by 3 bases and J by 2 bases, with 19 bases left in between. Per the germline V gene, CDR1 is LNHDA and CDR2 is SQIVND (reference sequence).

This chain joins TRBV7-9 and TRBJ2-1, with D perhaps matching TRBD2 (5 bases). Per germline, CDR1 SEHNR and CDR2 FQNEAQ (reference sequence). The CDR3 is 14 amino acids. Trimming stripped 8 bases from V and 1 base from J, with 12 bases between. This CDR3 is CASRGAGSYNEQFF. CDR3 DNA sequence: TGTGCCAGCCGGGGAGCCGGGTCCTACAATGAGCAGTTCTTC. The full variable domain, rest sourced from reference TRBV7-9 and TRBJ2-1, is DTGVSQNPRHKITKRGQNVTFRCDPISEHNRLYWYRQTLGQGPEFLTYFQNEAQLEKSRLLSDRFSAERPKGSFSTLEIQRTEQGDSAMYLCASRGAGSYNEQFFGPGTRLTVL.

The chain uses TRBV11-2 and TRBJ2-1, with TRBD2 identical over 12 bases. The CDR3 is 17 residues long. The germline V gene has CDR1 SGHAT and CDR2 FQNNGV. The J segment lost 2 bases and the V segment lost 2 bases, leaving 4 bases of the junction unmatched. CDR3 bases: TGTGCCAGCAGCTTATGGCCTAGCGGGAGGGCCTACAATGAGCAGTTCTTC. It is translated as CASSLWPSGRAYNEQFF.

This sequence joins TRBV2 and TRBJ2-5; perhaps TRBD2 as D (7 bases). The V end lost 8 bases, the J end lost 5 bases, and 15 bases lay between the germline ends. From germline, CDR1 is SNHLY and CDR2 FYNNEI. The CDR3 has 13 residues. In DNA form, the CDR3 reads TGTGCCAGCCTGCGGGGGCGCAGGGAGACCCAGTACTTC. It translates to CASLRGRRETQYF.

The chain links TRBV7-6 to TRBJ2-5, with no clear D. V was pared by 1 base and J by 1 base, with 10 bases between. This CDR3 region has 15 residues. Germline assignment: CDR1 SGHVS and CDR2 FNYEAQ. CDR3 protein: CASSLVYSPQETQYF. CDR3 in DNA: TGTGCCAGCAGCTTAGTGTACAGCCCCCAAGAGACCCAGTACTTC.

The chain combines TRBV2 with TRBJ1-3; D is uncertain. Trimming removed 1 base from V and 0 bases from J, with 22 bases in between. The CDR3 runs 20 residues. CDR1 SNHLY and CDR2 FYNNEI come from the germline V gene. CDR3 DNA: TGTGCCAGCAGTGAAGTTTTCACGGTACCAGGAGTAAACTCTGGAAACACCATATATTTT. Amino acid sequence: CASSEVFTVPGVNSGNTIYF.